This record covers a single TCR beta chain. The antigen remains unidentified. The data are from a study of cytomegalovirus exposure and HLA in healthy donors. A multiplex PCR was run with 60 Vbeta primers and 13 Jbeta primers. The protocol was immunoSEQ multiplex PCR, while the TCRdb copy is restricted to in-frame clones and leaves out a portion. The profile shows fewer than 200,000 clones, around 81% of them singletons. CDR3 length: 14 amino acids. The trim removed 5 bases at V and 2 bases at J, leaving 5 bases unmatched. CDR1 and CDR2 (germline): GTSNPN, SVGIG (reference sequence). Study-wide results and limits: Among TCR sequences, most were rare, though some public TCRs appeared in many donors. In a later analysis, common viral pathogens appeared linked to several of the most significant clusters. Researchers reported in a later analysis that a missense DCLRE1C variant was tied to TCR beta V- and J-gene trimming. A cluster of highly shared sequence variants was likely a sequencing artifact.

The source of this sequence is a woman aged 18-35 years in good health and CMV-seropositive. The chain is built from TRBV30 and TRBJ2-1, with 8 bases matching TRBD1. The sample comprised PBMCs. The CDR3 loop reads CAWLGQVTYNEQFF. The CDR3 region has the DNA TGTGCCTGGCTGGGACAGGTCACCTACAATGAGCAGTTCTTC.